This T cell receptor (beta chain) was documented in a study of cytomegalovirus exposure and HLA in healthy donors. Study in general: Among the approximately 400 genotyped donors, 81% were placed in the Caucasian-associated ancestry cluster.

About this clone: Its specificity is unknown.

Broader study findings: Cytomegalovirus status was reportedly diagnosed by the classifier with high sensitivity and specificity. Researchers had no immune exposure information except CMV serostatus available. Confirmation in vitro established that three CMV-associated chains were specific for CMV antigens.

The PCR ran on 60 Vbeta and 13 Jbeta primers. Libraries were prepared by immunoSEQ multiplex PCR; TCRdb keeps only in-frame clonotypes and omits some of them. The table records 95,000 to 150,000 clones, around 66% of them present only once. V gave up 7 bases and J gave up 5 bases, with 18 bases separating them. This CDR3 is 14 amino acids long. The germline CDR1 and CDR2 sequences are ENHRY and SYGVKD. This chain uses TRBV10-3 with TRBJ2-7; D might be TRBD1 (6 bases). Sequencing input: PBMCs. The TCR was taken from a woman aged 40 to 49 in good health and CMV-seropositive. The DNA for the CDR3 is TGTGCCATCACTTCCGGGACAAGGGCCCACGAGCAGTACTTC. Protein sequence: CAITSGTRAHEQYF.